This TCR beta chain was captured in a study of CD8 T cells in ankylosing spondylitis (dated by TCRdb to about 2017). Describing the broader study: To find TCR variants linked to disease, the study profiled T cell receptor beta repertoires in ankylosing spondylitis patients and healthy donors. Peripheral blood samples were taken, and synovial fluid was additionally collected from ankylosing spondylitis patients. In total, the full study cohort was made up of about 99 healthy donors and more than 20 ankylosing spondylitis patients.

Study-wide findings and limitations: The disease-linked clones were reported to be significantly enriched in matched synovial fluid samples from ankylosing spondylitis patients. Blood from ankylosing spondylitis patients appeared to be characterized by a TCR beta motif made up of about 8 highly homologous amino acid variants. Some TCR beta motif variants had previously been reported in synovial fluid and blood of reactive arthritis patients, which suggested common disease-initiation mechanisms. In peripheral blood, the disease-linked clones were found at relatively low frequencies and had a CD8+ phenotype.

Note on this clonotype: Its target antigen remains unknown. Per-base quality was not reported, and no clone a single base away is much larger than it.

The reads were generated on an Illumina HiSeq 2500. Quantitative 5'-RACE with molecular barcodes was used to prepare TCR beta libraries. The published analysis was carried out like this. Disease-linked TCR variants were identified with a new computational method built on a probabilistic model of VDJ rearrangement. Using fastp at Q25 and MiXCR, TCRdb reprocessed the public reads and kept productive beta chains. All rows with the same CDR3 protein become a single entry with the most common DNA and genes. The V and J calls come from TCRdb's annotation, not from the publication. The sample data list around 440,000 distinct CDR3 sequences, and roughly 18% of these were observed just once. The top ten clonotypes cover 1% of the sample. V is cut back by 1 base and J by 6 bases, with 15 bases in the junction unmatched. The cysteine opens and the phenylalanine closes a CDR3 of 17 amino acids. Only the CDR3 region is kept as DNA, spanning 51 bases read in frame from base 1. CDR1 and CDR2 are read off the germline V gene (reference sequence) as DFQATT and SNEGSKA.

This TCR derives from a male donor with ankylosing spondylitis. Recombination connected TRBV20-1 to TRBJ1-5, with TRBD1 identical over 7 junction bases. The sequenced sample was blood, either unsorted or a sorted T cell fraction (not recorded which). The CDR3 protein: CSARGVGARQGFQPQHF. The nucleotide sequence is given as TGCAGTGCTAGAGGGGTCGGGGCGAGACAGGGCTTTCAGCCCCAGCATTTT.